The 18 T cell receptor beta chains in this list originate from one sample, sequenced in a study of T cells in Graves' hyperthyroidism and ophthalmopathy. RNA transcripts gave rise to amplified TCR beta CDR3 regions. Using the HTBI primer set, a first-round RT-PCR was run on the TCR CDR3. One entry per CDR3 protein, called by TCRdb with MiXCR from the multiplex PCR reads. Altogether hundreds of thousands of distinct CDR3 sequences are present, over 40% being singletons, with the ten largest covering less than 9.5%. Sequenced input: peripheral blood or thyroid tissue (not recorded which). These receptors were taken from an adult man with Graves' disease, either hyperthyroidism or ophthalmopathy (not recorded which).

The chain recombines TRBV7-6 with TRBJ2-7; D is possibly TRBD1 (5 bases). The V end lost 5 bases, the J end lost 0 bases, and 11 bases lay between the germline ends. The CDR3 consists of 14 residues. The V gene's germline CDR1 is SGHVS and CDR2 FNYEAQ. This chain's CDR3 is CASSPWGSSYEQYF. CDR3 nucleotide sequence: TGTGCCAGCAGCCCCTGGGGCAGCTCCTACGAGCAGTACTTC. Complete variable domain (other parts from reference TRBV7-6 and TRBJ2-7): GAGVSQSPRYKVTKRGQDVALRCDPISGHVSLYWYRQALGQGPEFLTYFNYEAQQDKSGLPNDRFSAERPEGSISTLTIQRTEQRDSAMYRCASSPWGSSYEQYFGPGTRLTVT.

This clonotype was counted at least ten times. The chain carries TRBV20-1 and TRBJ2-7, with 11 nucleotides matching TRBD2. V gave up 2 bases and J gave up 3 bases; unmatched junction bases: 6. The CDR3 extends over 15 amino acids. CDR1 DFQATT and CDR2 SNEGSKA come from the germline V gene (reference sequence). CDR3 in amino acids: CSARSSGTSGYEQYF. The CDR3 bases are TGCAGTGCTAGATCATCCGGGACTAGCGGCTACGAGCAGTACTTC.

Concerning this clonotype: The CDR3 does not end in the conserved phenylalanine or tryptophan, so this is likely a read error. This rearrangement joins TRBV24-1 to TRBJ1-1; D perhaps matches TRBD1 (5 bases). CDR3 length: 13 residues. Germline loops: CDR1 KGHDR, CDR2 SFDVKD. DNA for the CDR3: TGTGCCAGCAGTGAGGGATTGAGGACAGAAGCTTTCATT. Protein: CASSEGLRTEAFI.

This chain connects TRBV6-1 to TRBJ2-7; D gene uncertain. The germline gives CDR1 MNHNS, CDR2 SASEGT. This CDR3 region has 14 residues. V lost 1 base and J lost 2, with 9 bases in between. The CDR3 DNA is TGTGCCAGCAGTGAAGATGGAGATACCTACGAGCAGTACTTC. As protein: CASSEDGDTYEQYF.

The J gene is TRBJ1-4, the V gene TRBV7-9, with a tentative D call TRBD1 (5 bases). The CDR3 loop spans 14 amino acids. V dropped 0 bases and J dropped 8 bases, with 10 bases sitting between them. CDR1 SEHNR and CDR2 FQNEAQ come from the germline V gene (reference sequence). The CDR3 here is CASSLAGGIEKLFF. CDR3 DNA: TGTGCCAGCAGCTTAGCTGGGGGAATCGAAAAACTGTTTTTT.

A single count supports this clonotype. A read error may explain this, as a much larger clone is one base away. This chain links TRBV12-3 or TRBV12-4 with TRBJ2-7; D perhaps matches TRBD1 (6 bases). The CDR3 loop spans 15 amino acids. V shed 5 bases and J shed 5 bases, with 19 bases lying between them. As DNA, the CDR3 is TGTGCCAGCAGTGAGTCGTCGAACAGGGTGCACGAGCAGTACTTC. Its translation: CASSESSNRVHEQYF.

This clonotype was recorded many times. This chain uses TRBV7-9 with TRBJ1-4; the D is unclear. The CDR3 has 15 amino acids. V was cut by 3 bases and J by 2 bases, with 10 bases left in between. In germline, CDR1 is SEHNR, CDR2 FQNEAQ (reference sequence). CDR3 protein: CASSFTDGTNEKLFF. The CDR3 DNA sequence: TGTGCCAGCAGCTTCACGGACGGGACTAATGAAAAACTGTTTTTT.

V and J are TRBV10-2 and TRBJ2-7; D gene uncertain. The CDR3 loop spans 16 amino acids. Trimming shortened V by 3 bases and J by 0 bases, and 15 bases separated the two germline ends. Germline CDR1 and CDR2: WSHSY and SAAADI. The CDR3 DNA is TGCGCCAGCAGTGATGGTACGGGCAGCACCTCCTACGAGCAGTACTTC. It translates to CASSDGTGSTSYEQYF.

Ten or more counts support this clonotype. V is TRBV13 and J is TRBJ1-5, with a possible D match to TRBD1 (5 bases). The germline V gene has CDR1 PRHDT and CDR2 FYEKMQ (reference sequence). The V gene lost 3 bases and the J gene lost 7 bases, with 10 bases spanning the gap. The CDR3 length is 13 residues. DNA for the CDR3: TGTGCCAGCAGCTTCCAAGCAGGGCAGCCCCAGCATTTT. This translates into CASSFQAGQPQHF.

V gene TRBV7-2 combines with J gene TRBJ1-1, with TRBD1 identical over 8 bases. The germline gives CDR1 SGHTA, CDR2 FQGNSA. Trimming cost V 6 bases and J 5 bases; bases outside gene matches: 8. The CDR3 totals 14 residues. The CDR3 DNA follows: TGTGCCAGCAGTGAAGGATACAGGGGGACTGAAGCTTTCTTT. Protein sequence: CASSEGYRGTEAFF.

This chain joins TRBV7-2 and TRBJ1-4, with TRBD1 identical over 7 bases. The CDR3 extends over 16 amino acids. Germline V lookup: CDR1 SGHTA, CDR2 FQGNSA. The V and J ends lost 3 bases and 0 bases, in that order; junction bases with no gene match: 4. In DNA, the CDR3 is TGTGCCAGCAGCTTGGGACAGCCTGCAACTAATGAAAAACTGTTTTTT. Protein: CASSLGQPATNEKLFF.

The rearrangement joins TRBV20-1 to TRBJ1-2, with 12 nucleotides matching TRBD1. Unmatched junction bases numbered 9, after V lost 5 bases and J lost 2 bases. Germline V gene lookup returns CDR1 DFQATT and CDR2 SNEGSKA (reference sequence). The CDR3 is 16 residues long. This CDR3 reads CSAAGTGGHQNYGYTF. CDR3 bases: TGCAGTGCTGCCGGGACAGGGGGCCATCAAAACTATGGCTACACCTTC.

The chain uses TRBV7-2 and TRBJ1-1; tentative D call: TRBD1 (5 bases). Germline V lookup: CDR1 SGHTA, CDR2 FQGNSA. The CDR3 is made up of 15 amino acids. V dropped 3 bases and J dropped 8 bases, with 19 bases sitting between them. The CDR3 loop is CASSLRKGARMEAFF. CDR3 bases: TGTGCCAGCAGCTTGCGTAAAGGGGCACGGATGGAAGCTTTCTTT.

Ten or more counts support this clonotype. The chain joins TRBV7-8 to TRBJ1-6; D ambiguous. V lost 6 bases to trimming and J lost 9 bases, with 9 bases between them. Per the germline V gene, CDR1 is SGHVS and CDR2 is FQNEAQ. This CDR3 spans 12 amino acids. The chain's CDR3 is CASRYVGSPLHF. CDR3 DNA: TGTGCCAGCAGATATGTCGGTTCACCCCTCCACTTT.

This clonotype was observed a few times. The chain couples TRBV20-1 to TRBJ1-5, with D possibly being TRBD1 (5 bases). The CDR3 is made up of 15 amino acids. Germline loops: CDR1 DFQATT, CDR2 SNEGSKA (reference sequence). The V end was cut by 0 bases, the J end by 0 bases, with 9 bases between. The CDR3 nucleotides read TGCAGTGCTAGAGATCTGGGGGGTAGCAATCAGCCCCAGCATTTT. This encodes CSARDLGGSNQPQHF.

This chain uses TRBV7-3 with TRBJ1-1; D is unclear. The germline gives CDR1 SGHTA, CDR2 FQGTGA. The CDR3 has 15 residues. The germline V and J ends were trimmed by 5 bases and 1 base, with 14 bases remaining between them. The CDR3 protein is CASSQDRLPNTEAFF. The CDR3 bases are TGTGCCAGCAGCCAAGATCGGCTCCCGAACACTGAAGCTTTCTTT.

This clonotype has only a few counts. This sequence joins TRBV9 and TRBJ1-3; D is undetermined. The V and J ends lost 4 bases and 0 bases respectively, with 17 bases between them. Germline-derived CDR1 and CDR2 are SGDLS and YYNGEE. CDR3 length: 17 residues. CDR3 coding DNA: TGTGCCAGCAGCTCCCTAGGGAGTGGGCCCTCTGGAAACACCATATATTTT. It yields the protein CASSSLGSGPSGNTIYF.

This clonotype has more than one count but fewer than ten. The chain has TRBV7-2 and TRBJ1-1, with 9 nucleotides matching TRBD1. The CDR3 totals 15 residues. Germline V gene sequence: CDR1 SGHTA, CDR2 FQGNSA. With V trimmed by 5 bases and J by 7 bases, 11 bases remained unmatched. The CDR3 spells CASSRRGQGTLEAFF. For the CDR3, the DNA is TGTGCCAGCAGCCGACGGGGACAGGGTACCCTTGAAGCTTTCTTT. Using reference TRBV7-2 and TRBJ1-1 for the parts outside the CDR3, the full variable domain is GAGVSQSPSNKVTEKGKDVELRCDPISGHTALYWYRQSLGQGLEFLIYFQGNSAPDKSGLPSDRFSAERTGGSVSTLTIQRTQQEDSAVYLCASSRRGQGTLEAFFGQGTRLTVV.